Following are 20 T cell receptor beta chains from one sample sequenced in a study of graft-versus-host responses after intestinal transplantation. Sequencing was performed with immunoSEQ multiplex PCR; in TCRdb, only in-frame clones are kept and a portion is missing. The table includes 15,000 to 20,000 clones, less than 85% detected once. The starting material, graft tissue, was processed to release intraepithelial and lamina propria lymphocytes. The input for sequencing was ileum tissue, taken 17 days after transplant. The receptor source for this set is a human patient who received an intestinal transplant, so some T cells may come from the graft donor.

The chain links TRBV5-1 to TRBJ1-1; D is uncertain. Trimming stripped 1 base from V and 1 base from J, with 5 bases between. CDR1 is SGHRS and CDR2 is YFSETQ in the germline V gene. The CDR3 contains 13 residues. CDR3 sequence: CASSLKKNTEAFF. CDR3 nucleotide sequence: TGCGCCAGCAGCTTGAAGAAGAACACTGAAGCTTTCTTT.

The CDR3 region has the DNA TGCGCCAGCAGCCAAGACCGGACAGCCCGTGGTGCTTTCTTT. This gives the protein CASSQDRTARGAFF. The J gene is TRBJ1-1, the V gene TRBV4-1, with a possible D match to TRBD1 (6 bases). The CDR3 loop spans 14 amino acids. Germline lookup yields CDR1 MGHRA and CDR2 YSYEKL. The ends were cut back, 0 bases at V and 11 bases at J, with 16 bases in the middle.

As to this clone: At the DNA level, this CDR3 is encoded by other sequences in the same sample as well. This chain links TRBV9 with TRBJ2-3; D might be TRBD1 (5 bases). The CDR3 is 16 residues long. Trimming took off 3 bases at V and 2 bases at J, with 16 bases between the two ends. CDR1 and CDR2 from the germline V gene are SGDLS and YYNGEE. The CDR3 sequence: CASSGGDRQHTDTQYF. CDR3 nucleotides: TGTGCCAGCAGCGGGGGCGACAGACAACACACAGATACGCAGTATTTT.

The rearrangement joins TRBV7-8 to TRBJ2-3; 11 bases are shared with TRBD2. V lost 6 bases and J lost 2; bases outside the gene matches: 7. Germline CDR1 SGHVS, CDR2 FQNEAQ. This CDR3 contains 16 residues. CDR3 in DNA: TGTGCCAGCAGGTCCACTAGCGGGGGATCCACAGATACGCAGTATTTT. This translates into CASRSTSGGSTDTQYF.

The chain is built from TRBV6-4 and TRBJ1-2; no clear D. The CDR3 is 14 residues long. Germline CDR1 and CDR2: MRHNA and SNTAGT. Between the trimmed V and J ends, which lost 4 bases and 5 bases, there was a span of 14 bases. Written as DNA, the CDR3 is TGTGCCAGCAGTGTGTTCGAGACAAAGTATGGCTACACCTTC. Protein: CASSVFETKYGYTF.

This CDR3 reads CASSRTGANTEAFF. The CDR3 coding sequence is TGTGCCAGCAGCCGAACAGGGGCGAACACTGAAGCTTTCTTT. This chain joins TRBV4-2 and TRBJ1-1; TRBD1 matches at 7 bases. V lost 4 bases to trimming and J lost 1 base; unmatched junction nucleotides: 3. The CDR3 is 14 amino acids. Germline V gene sequence: CDR1 LGHNA, CDR2 YNFKEQ.

The genes are TRBV6-6 and TRBJ1-5; TRBD1 aligns across 10 bases. Germline V gives CDR1 MNHNY, CDR2 SVGAGI (reference sequence). CDR3 length: 15 residues. The J segment lost 9 bases and the V segment lost 2 bases, leaving 7 bases of the junction unmatched. CDR3 sequence: CASSYDRGLPSPQHF. CDR3 coding DNA: TGTGCCAGCAGTTACGACAGGGGGCTCCCTTCGCCCCAGCATTTT.

The chain uses TRBV4-3 and TRBJ1-2; 8 bases are shared with TRBD1. The CDR3 totals 16 residues. CDR1 and CDR2 from the germline V gene are LGHNA and YSLEER. The V and J ends lost 0 bases and 0 bases, in that order; junction bases with no gene match: 3. The CDR3 loop reads CASSQEGRGPNYGYTF. DNA for the CDR3: TGCGCCAGCAGCCAAGAGGGCAGGGGGCCTAACTATGGCTACACCTTC.

The chain has TRBV6-5 and TRBJ1-5, with unresolved D. CDR1 and CDR2 from the germline V gene are MNHEY and SVGAGI. V was clipped by 2 bases and J by 3 bases, with 5 bases between them. The CDR3 loop spans 13 amino acids. DNA for the CDR3: TGTGCCAGCAGTTACCGGTACAATCAGCCCCAGCATTTT. It translates to CASSYRYNQPQHF.

This sequence joins TRBV5-1 and TRBJ2-5; TRBD2 matches at 10 bases. The CDR3 totals 14 residues. The junction had 8 bases not matched to a gene; V was cut back by 7 bases and J by 5 bases. The germline V gene has CDR1 SGHRS and CDR2 YFSETQ. DNA of the CDR3: TGCGCCAGCGGAAAAGGACTAGCGGAGGAGACCCAGTACTTC. This translates into CASGKGLAEETQYF.

This clone was observed a few times. V and J are TRBV7-6 and TRBJ2-3; the D is unclear. V lost 4 bases, J lost 3 bases, and 11 bases lay in between. Per germline, CDR1 SGHVS and CDR2 FNYEAQ. There are 14 residues in the CDR3. The CDR3 reads CASSYLGFTDTQYF. CDR3 DNA: TGTGCCAGCAGCTATTTGGGATTTACAGATACGCAGTATTTT.

The chain is built from TRBV7-2 and TRBJ2-3; 7 bases are shared with TRBD1. The CDR3 extends over 14 amino acids. From germline, CDR1 is SGHTA and CDR2 FQGNSA. J lost 9 bases, V lost 4 bases, and 10 bases had no gene match. CDR3 sequence: CASSSDEGGRTQYF. The CDR3 nucleotides are TGTGCCAGCAGCTCCGATGAAGGGGGCAGAACGCAGTATTTT.

V is TRBV7-9 and J is TRBJ2-3; TRBD1 matches at 10 bases. V trimming: 3 bases; J trimming: 6 bases; junction bases outside the gene matches: 3. Germline CDR1 SEHNR, CDR2 FQNEAQ (reference sequence). CDR3 length equals 14 residues. The CDR3, as DNA: TGTGCCAGCAGCTTGGACAGGGGGTCGGATACGCAGTATTTT. It codes for CASSLDRGSDTQYF.

The rearrangement links TRBV30 to TRBJ2-2; maybe TRBD1 (6 bases). V gave up 1 base and J gave up 5 bases, with 8 bases separating them. The CDR3 covers 13 residues. CDR1 is GTSNPN and CDR2 is SVGIG in the germline V gene (reference sequence). The CDR3 is CAWSGRGTGELFF. Here the CDR3 DNA reads TGTGCCTGGAGTGGCAGGGGTACCGGGGAGCTGTTTTTT.

The CDR3 DNA is TGTGCCAGCAGTTACTCGGGCCTAAATCAGCCCCAGCATTTT. Residues: CASSYSGLNQPQHF. The genes are TRBV6-5 and TRBJ1-5; D gene uncertain. Germline-derived CDR1 and CDR2 are MNHEY and SVGAGI. Trimming cost V 0 bases and J 4 bases, with 7 bases left between them. This CDR3 has 14 residues.

The chain employs TRBV19 and TRBJ2-3; 7 nucleotides agree with TRBD1. Germline V gene lookup returns CDR1 LNHDA and CDR2 SQIVND (reference sequence). This CDR3 region has 14 residues. The trim removed 5 bases at V and 3 bases at J, leaving 5 bases unmatched. The CDR3 coding sequence is TGTGCCAGTAGTTCCCTGGACAGGACAGATACGCAGTATTTT. Translated, it gives CASSSLDRTDTQYF.

The rearrangement uses TRBV4-1 and TRBJ2-1; possible D gene TRBD2, 6 bases. The CDR3 sequence is 16 residues long. Germline assignment: CDR1 MGHRA and CDR2 YSYEKL. V was cut by 4 bases and J by 5 bases, with 18 bases left in between. CDR3 DNA sequence: TGCGCCAGCAGCCCCAAGGACGGGAGCACTCACAATGAGCAGTTCTTC. Amino acids: CASSPKDGSTHNEQFF.

The V and J genes are TRBV7-9 and TRBJ2-1, with 7 positions matching TRBD1. Germline V gives CDR1 SEHNR, CDR2 FQNEAQ (reference sequence). This CDR3 region has 16 residues. V gave up 4 bases and J gave up 4 bases; unmatched junction bases: 10. In DNA, the CDR3 is TGTGCCAGCAGCTCCCCTCGGGACAGCCCATACAATGAGCAGTTCTTC. Translating gives CASSSPRDSPYNEQFF.

The chain is built from TRBV19 and TRBJ2-5, with 13 bases lining up with TRBD2. Per the germline V gene, CDR1 is LNHDA and CDR2 is SQIVND (reference sequence). The CDR3 length is 17 residues. Losses at the gene ends were 3 bases for V and 5 bases for J; bases not matched to a gene: 9. The DNA for the CDR3 is TGTGCCAGTAGTATCCGAGGACTAGCGGGAGACTCCGAGACCCAGTACTTC. This gives the protein CASSIRGLAGDSETQYF.

The chain is built from TRBV6-4 and TRBJ2-3, with 9 nucleotides matching TRBD2. Germline V gives CDR1 MRHNA, CDR2 SNTAGT. V dropped 4 bases and J dropped 7; count of bases not matched to a gene: 9. The CDR3 totals 15 residues. The CDR3 sequence: CASSGSAGGVNTQYF. In DNA, the CDR3 is TGTGCCAGCAGTGGTTCAGCGGGAGGAGTTAATACGCAGTATTTT.